This TCR beta chain is from a study of shared clonotypes between healthy human individuals. Trimming shortened V by 6 bases and J by 7 bases, and 19 bases separated the two germline ends. The germline V gene has CDR1 MNHEY and CDR2 SVGAGI. This CDR3 region has 14 residues. Generated by immunoSEQ multiplex PCR, the TCRdb table keeps only in-frame clones and is missing some. The sample holds 300,000 to 400,000 clones, roughly 84% seen once. The V gene is TRBV6-5, the J gene TRBJ2-7; weak D call: TRBD2 (5 bases). The TCR originated in a man aged 18 to 29 in good health. The material sequenced was memory CD8+ T cells sorted from blood. Subset in this sample: CD45RO+ cells pooled with CCR7-negative TemRA cells. The CDR3 region is CASRDDSSRLEQYF. CDR3 in DNA: TGTGCCAGCAGGGACGACTCTAGCCGGCTTGAGCAGTACTTC.